The rows below give T cell receptor beta chains drawn from one sample of a study of control samples from healthy donors and cancer patients. The data were produced by immunoSEQ multiplex PCR, yet TCRdb's version contains in-frame clones alone and is incomplete. The sample holds about 120,000 clones, around 89% seen once. Sequencing input: blood. These receptors were taken from a man aged 35 to 55 in good health. Each CDR3 is given with its conserved first and last residue. The order of the fields is J gene, D gene, clone size, V gene, CDR3 protein, CDR3 DNA. D genes are given only for firm matches. Clone size is not always given. Where it is, it says once, few, many or a class for expanded clones.

TRBJ1-1 | TRBD1 | . | TRBV30 | CAWRTLGTGKAFF | TGTGCCTGGCGAACCCTAGGGACAGGGAAAGCTTTCTTT
TRBJ1-5 | . | . | TRBV24-1 | CATSDLNTWHF | TGTGCCACCAGTGATTTGAATACATGGCATTTT
TRBJ2-2 | TRBD2 | . | TRBV7-6 | CASSGGLDDTGELFF | TGTGCCAGCAGCGGGGGACTAGACGACACCGGGGAGCTGTTTTTT
TRBJ2-2 | . | . | TRBV11-1 | CASSPNMGELFF | TGTGCCAGCAGCCCAAATATGGGGGAGCTGTTTTTT
TRBJ1-5 | TRBD1 | . | TRBV18 | CASSPTGGRQPQHF | TGTGCCAGCTCACCGACAGGGGGACGTCAGCCCCAGCATTTT
TRBJ1-2 | . | few | TRBV20-1 | CSASADYGYTF | TGCAGTGCCTCGGCGGACTATGGCTACACCTTC
TRBJ1-1 | . | . | TRBV5-1 | CASSNTSRNTEAFF | TGCGCCAGCAGCAATACTTCAAGAAACACTGAAGCTTTCTTT
TRBJ2-3 | . | . | TRBV29-1 | CSGGERLFTDTQYF | TGCAGCGGGGGGGAGCGGCTGTTCACAGATACGCAGTATTTT
TRBJ1-5 | . | . | TRBV19 | CASSIVRDRNQPQHF | TGTGCCAGTAGTATAGTCAGAGACAGGAATCAGCCCCAGCATTTT
TRBJ2-7 | . | . | TRBV30 | CAWNVGGEQYF | TGTGCCTGGAACGTCGGAGGGGAGCAGTACTTC
TRBJ2-7 | . | . | TRBV7-9 | CASRSGQSSYEQYF | TGTGCCAGCAGGTCGGGGCAGAGCTCCTACGAGCAGTACTTC
TRBJ2-2 | TRBD2 | . | TRBV3-1/TRBV3-2 | CASSHDSERGGLNTGELFF | TGTGCCAGCAGCCACGACTCCGAGCGGGGGGGCCTAAACACCGGGGAGCTGTTTTTT
TRBJ1-4 | . | . | TRBV2 | CASSEGGSNEKLFF | TGTGCCAGCAGTGAAGGGGGTTCTAATGAAAAACTGTTTTTT
TRBJ2-7 | TRBD1 | once | TRBV5-6 | CASSGSAQGNEQYF | TGTGCCAGCAGCGGTTCGGCACAGGGGAACGAGCAGTACTTC
TRBJ2-7 | TRBD1 | . | TRBV7-2 | CASSLRGGQGGGEQYF | TGTGCCAGCAGCTTAAGAGGTGGACAGGGGGGTGGCGAGCAGTACTTC